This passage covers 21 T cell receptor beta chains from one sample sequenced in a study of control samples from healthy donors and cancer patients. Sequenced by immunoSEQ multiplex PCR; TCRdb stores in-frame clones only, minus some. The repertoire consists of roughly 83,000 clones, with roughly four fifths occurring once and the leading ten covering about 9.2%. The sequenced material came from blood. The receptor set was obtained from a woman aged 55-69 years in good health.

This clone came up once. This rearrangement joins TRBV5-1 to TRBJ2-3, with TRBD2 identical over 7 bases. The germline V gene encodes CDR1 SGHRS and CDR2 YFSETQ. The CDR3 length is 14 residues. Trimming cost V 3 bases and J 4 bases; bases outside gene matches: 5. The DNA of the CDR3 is TGCGCCAGCAGCTGGGGCGGGGGTTCAGATACGCAGTATTTT. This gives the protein CASSWGGGSDTQYF.

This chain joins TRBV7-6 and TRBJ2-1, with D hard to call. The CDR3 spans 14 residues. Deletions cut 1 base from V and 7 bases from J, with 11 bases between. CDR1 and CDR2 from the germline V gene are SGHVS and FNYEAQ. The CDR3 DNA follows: TGTGCCAGCAGCTTAGGGCCCAATTCTAATGAGCAGTTCTTC. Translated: CASSLGPNSNEQFF.

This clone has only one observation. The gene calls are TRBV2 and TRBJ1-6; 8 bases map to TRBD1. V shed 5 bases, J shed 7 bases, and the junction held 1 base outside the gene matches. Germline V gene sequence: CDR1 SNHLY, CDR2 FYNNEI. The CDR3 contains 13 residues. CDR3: CASSTGGNSPLHF. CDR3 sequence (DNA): TGTGCCAGCAGTACAGGGGGAAATTCACCCCTCCACTTT.

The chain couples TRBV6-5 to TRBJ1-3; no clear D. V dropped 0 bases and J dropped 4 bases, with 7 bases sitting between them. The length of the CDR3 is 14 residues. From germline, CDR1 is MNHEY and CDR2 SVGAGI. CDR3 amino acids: CASSYSPGGNTIYF. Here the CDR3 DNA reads TGTGCCAGCAGTTACTCACCGGGGGGAAACACCATATATTTT.

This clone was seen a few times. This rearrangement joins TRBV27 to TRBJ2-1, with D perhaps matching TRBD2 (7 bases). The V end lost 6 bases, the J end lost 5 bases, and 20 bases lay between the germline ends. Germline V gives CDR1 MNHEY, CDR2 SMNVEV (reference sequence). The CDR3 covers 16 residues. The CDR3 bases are TGTGCCAGCAGGGGGGGGCGGCGGGTTTTGGACAATGAGCAGTTCTTC. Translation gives CASRGGRRVLDNEQFF.

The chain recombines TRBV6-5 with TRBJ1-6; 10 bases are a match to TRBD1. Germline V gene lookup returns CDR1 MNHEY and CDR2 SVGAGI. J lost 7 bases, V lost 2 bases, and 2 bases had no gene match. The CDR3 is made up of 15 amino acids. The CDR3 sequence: CASSYRGQGNSPLHF. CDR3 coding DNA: TGTGCCAGCAGTTACCGGGGACAGGGGAATTCACCCCTCCACTTT.

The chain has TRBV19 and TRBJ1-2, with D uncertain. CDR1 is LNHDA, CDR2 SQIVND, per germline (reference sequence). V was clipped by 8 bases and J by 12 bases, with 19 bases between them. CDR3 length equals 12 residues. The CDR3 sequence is CASGRREERHTF. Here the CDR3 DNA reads TGTGCCAGTGGGAGACGGGAAGAACGTCACACCTTC.

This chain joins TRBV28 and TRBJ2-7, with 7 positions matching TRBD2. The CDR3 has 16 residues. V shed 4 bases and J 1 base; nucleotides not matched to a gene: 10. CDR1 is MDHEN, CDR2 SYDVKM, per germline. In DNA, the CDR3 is TGTGCCAGCAGTTCTCTGGGGGAGGGCCGGTCCTACGAGCAGTACTTC. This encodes CASSSLGEGRSYEQYF.

The DNA of the CDR3 is TGTGCCAGCAGCCAATGGGACAGGCCAAACATTCAGTACTTC. The encoded protein is CASSQWDRPNIQYF. The chain employs TRBV14 and TRBJ2-4; 8 bases align to TRBD1. The CDR3 has 14 amino acids. Trimming removed 2 bases from V and 6 bases from J; junction bases left unmatched: 3. CDR1 is SGHDN and CDR2 is FVKESK in the germline V gene.

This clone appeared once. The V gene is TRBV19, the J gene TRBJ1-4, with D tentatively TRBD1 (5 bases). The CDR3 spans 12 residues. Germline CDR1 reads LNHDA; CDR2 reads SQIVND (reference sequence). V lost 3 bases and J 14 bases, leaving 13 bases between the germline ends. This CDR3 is CASSMSAGSLFF. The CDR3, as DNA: TGTGCCAGTAGTATGTCGGCAGGGTCGCTGTTTTTT.

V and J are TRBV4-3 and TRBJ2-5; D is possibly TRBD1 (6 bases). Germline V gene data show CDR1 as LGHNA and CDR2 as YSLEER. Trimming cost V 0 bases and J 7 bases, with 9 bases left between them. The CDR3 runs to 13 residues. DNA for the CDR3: TGCGCCAGCAGCCAAGAACAGGGCCGGACCCAGTACTTC. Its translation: CASSQEQGRTQYF.

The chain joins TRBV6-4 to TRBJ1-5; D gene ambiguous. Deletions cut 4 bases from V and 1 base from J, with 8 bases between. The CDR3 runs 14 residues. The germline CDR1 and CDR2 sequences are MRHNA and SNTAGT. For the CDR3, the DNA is TGTGCCAGCAGTGTTGACGGAAGCAATCAGCCCCAGCATTTT. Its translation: CASSVDGSNQPQHF.

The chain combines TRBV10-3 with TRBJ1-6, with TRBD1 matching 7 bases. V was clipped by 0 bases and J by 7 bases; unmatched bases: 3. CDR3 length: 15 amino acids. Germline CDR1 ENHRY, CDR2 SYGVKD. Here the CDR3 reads CAISESQGGNSPLHF. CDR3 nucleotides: TGTGCCATCAGTGAGTCGCAAGGGGGCAATTCACCCCTCCACTTT.

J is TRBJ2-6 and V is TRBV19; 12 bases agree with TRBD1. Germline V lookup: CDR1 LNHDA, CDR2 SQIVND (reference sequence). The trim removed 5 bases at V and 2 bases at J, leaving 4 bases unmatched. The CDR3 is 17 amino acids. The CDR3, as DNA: TGTGCCAGTAGTCAGGGGACAGGGGGCGCTGGGGCCAACGTCCTGACTTTC. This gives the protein CASSQGTGGAGANVLTF.

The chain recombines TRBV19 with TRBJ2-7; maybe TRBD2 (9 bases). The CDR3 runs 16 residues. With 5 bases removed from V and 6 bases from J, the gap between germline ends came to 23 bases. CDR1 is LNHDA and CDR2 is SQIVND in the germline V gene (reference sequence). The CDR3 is CASSPRTGREGGEQYF. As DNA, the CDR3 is TGTGCCAGTAGTCCTCGGACAGGGCGGGAGGGAGGCGAGCAGTACTTC.

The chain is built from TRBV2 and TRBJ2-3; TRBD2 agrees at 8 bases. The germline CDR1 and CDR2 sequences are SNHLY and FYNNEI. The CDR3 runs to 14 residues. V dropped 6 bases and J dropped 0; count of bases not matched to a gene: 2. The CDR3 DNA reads TGTGCCAGCAGGAGACTAGCGAGCACAGATACGCAGTATTTT. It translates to CASRRLASTDTQYF.

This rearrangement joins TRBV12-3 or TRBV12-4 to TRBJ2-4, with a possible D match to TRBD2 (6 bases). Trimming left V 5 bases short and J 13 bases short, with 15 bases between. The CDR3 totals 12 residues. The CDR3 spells CASSPRAGSQYF. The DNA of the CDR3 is TGTGCCAGCAGTCCAAGGGCGGGGTCACAGTACTTC.

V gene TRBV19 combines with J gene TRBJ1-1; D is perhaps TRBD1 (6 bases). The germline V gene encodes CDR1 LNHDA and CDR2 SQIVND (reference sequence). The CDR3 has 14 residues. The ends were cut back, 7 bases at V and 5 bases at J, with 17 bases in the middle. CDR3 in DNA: TGTGCCAGTATACGGACAGAGGGATTAACTGAAGCTTTCTTT. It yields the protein CASIRTEGLTEAFF. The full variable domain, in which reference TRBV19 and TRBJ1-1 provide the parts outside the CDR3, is DGGITQSPKYLFRKEGQNVTLSCEQNLNHDAMYWYRQDPGQGLRLIYYSQIVNDFQKGDIAEGYSVSREKKESFPLTVTSAQKNPTAFYLCASIRTEGLTEAFFGQGTRLTVV.

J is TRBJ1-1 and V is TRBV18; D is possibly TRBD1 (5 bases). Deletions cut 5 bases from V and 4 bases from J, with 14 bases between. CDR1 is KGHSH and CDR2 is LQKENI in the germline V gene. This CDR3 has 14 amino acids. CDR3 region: CASSTGPGSTEAFF. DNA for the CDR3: TGTGCCAGCTCAACAGGCCCGGGATCCACTGAAGCTTTCTTT.

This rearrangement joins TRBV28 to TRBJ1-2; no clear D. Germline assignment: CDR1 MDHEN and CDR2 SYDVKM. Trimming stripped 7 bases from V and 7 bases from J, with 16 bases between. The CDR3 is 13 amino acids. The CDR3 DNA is TGTGCCAGCATCGGCACGGCCCGGAGTGGCTACACCTTC. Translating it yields CASIGTARSGYTF.

The CDR3 here is CASSERSGNTEAFF. The CDR3 coding sequence is TGTGCCAGCAGTGAAAGGTCAGGGAACACTGAAGCTTTCTTT. This chain links TRBV6-1 with TRBJ1-1; no clear D. This CDR3 spans 14 amino acids. The V end was cut by 2 bases, the J end by 1 base, with 8 bases between. Germline-derived CDR1 and CDR2 are MNHNS and SASEGT.